Listed below are T cell receptor beta chains from one sample, sequenced in a study of CD4+ T cells in melanoma. Repertoires were generated with immunoSEQ multiplex PCR, while TCRdb's copy carries only in-frame clones and drops some. This sample has some 16,000 clones, with less than 85% found just once. The specimen sequenced was cells from a culture (not recorded whether cultured in vitro). The receptor source for this set is a human donor with melanoma. Both conserved end residues are part of each CDR3. D genes are given only for firm matches. Clone size is stated in some rows and not others, as once, few, many or a class when expanded.

D gene | J gene | V gene | clone size | CDR3 DNA | CDR3 protein
TRBD1 | TRBJ1-1 | TRBV4-2 | - | TGTGCCAGCAGCACGCAGGGGGCGCGGACTGAAGCTTTCTTT | CASSTQGARTEAFF
- | TRBJ1-1 | TRBV29-1 | few | TGCAGCGTCCGGGACAAGGGACTTGTGGTTACTGAAGCTTTCTTT | CSVRDKGLVVTEAFF
- | TRBJ2-5 | TRBV11-2 | - | TGTGCCAGCAGCTTAGCTGGCGGGGAGACCCAGTACTTC | CASSLAGGETQYF
- | TRBJ1-5 | TRBV10-3 | - | TGTGCCATCAGTGAGCCTTTACAGGCCTGCGTTCAGCCCCAGCATTTT | CAISEPLQACVQPQHF
TRBD2 | TRBJ2-1 | TRBV10-3 | - | TGTGCCACCACATCCGGACTAGGTTCTTATGAGCAGTTCTTC | CATTSGLGSYEQFF
- | TRBJ1-2 | TRBV6-5 | few | TGTGCCAGCAGGCGTACAGGGCATCGATACGGCTACACCTTC | CASRRTGHRYGYTF
- | TRBJ1-4 | TRBV4-1 | - | TGCGCCAGCAGCCCAGGAAAAGGGGGTTTGGGTGAAAAACTGTTTTTT | CASSPGKGGLGEKLFF
- | TRBJ2-1 | TRBV6-4 | - | TGTGCCAGCAGTGCGGGACGAGACAATGAGCAGTTCTTC | CASSAGRDNEQFF
- | TRBJ2-3 | TRBV30 | few | TGTGCCTGGAGTAAAGCCACAGATACGCAGTATTTT | CAWSKATDTQYF
TRBD1 | TRBJ2-3 | TRBV5-1 | - | TGCGCCAGCGGCCGACAGGGGAGCACAGATACGCAGTATTTT | CASGRQGSTDTQYF
TRBD1 | TRBJ1-4 | TRBV5-1 | - | TGCGCCAGCAGCACAAACAGGGGGCCGGGGAATGAAAAACTGTTTTTT | CASSTNRGPGNEKLFF
TRBD2 | TRBJ2-2 | TRBV5-4 | - | TGTGCCAGCAGCCTAACGTCACTAGCGGGGAACACCGGGGAGCTGTTTTTT | CASSLTSLAGNTGELFF
- | TRBJ2-7 | TRBV6-5 | few | TGTGCCAGCAGTTCCCCCAGGACGGCGCCCTACGAGCAGTACTTC | CASSSPRTAPYEQYF
TRBD2 | TRBJ2-3 | TRBV6-5 | - | TGTGCCAGCAGTTCCAGCGGGGGGAGGCAGTATTTT | CASSSSGGRQYF
- | TRBJ2-7 | TRBV4-1 | - | TGCGCCAGCAGCCAAGAATGGGGTTCCCCCTACGAGCAGTACTTC | CASSQEWGSPYEQYF
- | TRBJ1-1 | TRBV7-8 | - | TGTGCCAGCAGCTTCAGTATCGGCAACACTGAAGCTTTCTTT | CASSFSIGNTEAFF
TRBD1 | TRBJ2-7 | TRBV19 | - | TGTGCCAGTAGTAGACAGGGGGACCTAGGGATCGAGCAGTACTTC | CASSRQGDLGIEQYF
- | TRBJ1-3 | TRBV18 | few | TGTGCCAGCTCACCCACAAAGACCTCTGGAAACACCATATATTTT | CASSPTKTSGNTIYF
TRBD1 | TRBJ1-5 | TRBV6-1 | few | TGTGCCAGCAGTGCGCGTACAGGGGATAGCAATCAGCCCCAGCATTTT | CASSARTGDSNQPQHF
TRBD1 | TRBJ1-4 | TRBV5-1 | - | TGCGCCAGCGGGGAGGGACAGGCTAATGAAAAACTGTTTTTT | CASGEGQANEKLFF
TRBD2 | TRBJ2-7 | TRBV5-5 | - | TGTGCCAGCAGCTTTTCTGCAGGGAGGGACTACGAGCAGTACTTC | CASSFSAGRDYEQYF
- | TRBJ1-2 | TRBV19 | - | TGTGCCAGTAGTATAGTGGGCAGCTATGGCTACACCTTC | CASSIVGSYGYTF
- | TRBJ2-5 | TRBV11-2 | - | TGTGCCAGCAGCCCAACTCGGGACGTGGACCAAGAGACCCAGTACTTC | CASSPTRDVDQETQYF
- | TRBJ1-2 | TRBV27 | - | TGTGCCAGCATAAGTGACATGCCAGGGTCTCAGTATGGCTACACCTTC | CASISDMPGSQYGYTF
- | TRBJ1-1 | TRBV9 | - | TGTGCCAGCAGCGTACTGGGAAAGAACACTGAAGCTTTCTTT | CASSVLGKNTEAFF
- | TRBJ1-1 | TRBV5-6 | - | TGTGCCAGCACCCCCGGAGGCGCGGGGACTGAAGCTTTCTTT | CASTPGGAGTEAFF
- | TRBJ1-2 | TRBV6-5 | medium-sized | TGTGCCAGCAGTTACCAATACACACAGAATGGCTACACCTTC | CASSYQYTQNGYTF
- | TRBJ1-2 | TRBV19 | few | TGTGCCAGTAGTATAGGGGACCGGCGAGGCTATGGCTACACCTTC | CASSIGDRRGYGYTF
TRBD1 | TRBJ2-2 | TRBV5-4 | - | TGTGCCAGCAGCTTCAACAGGGGATTGAACACCGGGGAGCTGTTTTTT | CASSFNRGLNTGELFF
TRBD1 | TRBJ2-5 | TRBV5-5 | few | TGTGCCAGCAGCTTGGTTACAGGGGCCCAAGAGACCCAGTACTTC | CASSLVTGAQETQYF
- | TRBJ1-2 | TRBV5-4 | - | TGTGCCAGCAGCTTGCGAGGGTATAACTATGGCTACACCTTC | CASSLRGYNYGYTF
- | TRBJ2-7 | TRBV7-2 | few | TGTGCCAGCAGGAAGGACTACCAAGTAGCGCTCGAGCAGTACTTC | CASRKDYQVALEQYF
- | TRBJ1-1 | TRBV7-9 | - | TGTGCCAGCAGCTTAGGGGGGGGCTCTGAAGCTTTCTTT | CASSLGGGSEAFF
TRBD1 | TRBJ1-5 | TRBV6-5 | - | TGTGCCAGCAGGACCGGGACAGGGGGCAATCAGCCCCAGCATTTT | CASRTGTGGNQPQHF
- | TRBJ2-7 | TRBV5-1 | few | TGCGCCAGCAGCTTACAGGATTCCTACGAGCAGTACTTC | CASSLQDSYEQYF
- | TRBJ1-2 | TRBV6-1 | once | TGTGCCAGAGGGGCACCGAGGGGGGGCTACACCTTC | CARGAPRGGYTF
TRBD1 | TRBJ1-5 | TRBV29-1 | once | TGCAGCGCCAGGGGGACAGGAGGAAATCAGCCCCAGCATTTT | CSARGTGGNQPQHF
- | TRBJ2-2 | TRBV11-2 | - | TGTGCCAGCAGCTTACGGCGACAGACGCTCACCGGGGAGCTGTTTTTT | CASSLRRQTLTGELFF
- | TRBJ2-7 | TRBV28 | few | TGTGCCAGCAGTTTAGTACAGAGCTACGAGCAGTACTTC | CASSLVQSYEQYF
- | TRBJ2-7 | TRBV13 | - | TGTGCCAGCAGTTCCCAGGGAGGCGAGCAGTACTTC | CASSSQGGEQYF
- | TRBJ1-5 | TRBV19 | few | TGTGCCAGTAGTATGGGACCCTATCAGCCCCAGCATTTT | CASSMGPYQPQHF
- | TRBJ1-3 | TRBV10-3 | - | TGTGCCATCAGTGAAAAAGGGTCGGGTAACACCATATATTTT | CAISEKGSGNTIYF
- | TRBJ1-2 | TRBV2 | - | TGTGCCAGCGGGCAGGGTGGCCTTCAATATGGCTACACCTTC | CASGQGGLQYGYTF
TRBD2 | TRBJ2-3 | TRBV5-1 | - | TGCGCCAGCAGCTTGGTGCCTAGCGGGGCGTCTCGCCGTAGCACAGATACGCAGTATTTT | CASSLVPSGASRRSTDTQYF
TRBD2 | TRBJ2-3 | TRBV7-9 | few | TGTGCCAGCAGCTTAGGACTAGCGGGGTCAGATACGCAGTATTTT | CASSLGLAGSDTQYF
TRBD1 | TRBJ1-2 | TRBV5-5 | - | TGTGCCAGCAGCTTGGAAGGACAGGGCTATGGCTACACCTTC | CASSLEGQGYGYTF
- | TRBJ1-2 | TRBV4-2 | once | TGTGCCAGCAGCCAAGAGACAGGTCTAACCTATGGCTACACCTTC | CASSQETGLTYGYTF
TRBD1 | TRBJ1-2 | TRBV30 | few | TGTGCCTCGAATAAAGGCAGGACAGGGCTGGGGGGCTATGGCTACACCTTC | CASNKGRTGLGGYGYTF
TRBD1 | TRBJ1-5 | TRBV10-3 | - | TGTGCCATCAGTGAGGACAGGGGGGATCAGCCCCAGCATTTT | CAISEDRGDQPQHF
- | TRBJ1-2 | TRBV18 | - | TGTGCCAGCTCCCTCCCCGGGCCTCACTATGGCTACACCTTC | CASSLPGPHYGYTF
- | TRBJ1-2 | TRBV5-1 | few | TGCGCCAGCAGCTTGGAACCCAGAGACTATGGCTACACCTTC | CASSLEPRDYGYTF
- | TRBJ1-5 | TRBV2 | - | TGTGCCAGCAGTCCTTACTGGGATAGCAATCAGCCCCAGCATTTT | CASSPYWDSNQPQHF
- | TRBJ1-2 | TRBV6-1 | - | TGTGCCAGCAGTGAAGTAAGGCCGGGGGCAATCTATGGCTACACCTTC | CASSEVRPGAIYGYTF
- | TRBJ1-2 | TRBV11-2 | few | TGTGCCAGCAGCTTAGATGGGGTCGGTGGCTACACCTTC | CASSLDGVGGYTF
- | TRBJ1-1 | TRBV21-1 | - | TGTGCCAGTGCCCCGCCGGGACAGGGGGGCATGAACACTGAAGCTTTCTTT | CASAPPGQGGMNTEAFF
TRBD1 | TRBJ2-7 | TRBV2 | - | TGTGCCAGCAGGGAGATTGGGACAGGGGGTTACGAGCAGTACTTC | CASREIGTGGYEQYF
- | TRBJ1-2 | TRBV2 | - | TGTGCCAGCGTTTCGCAGGGCGGGAGGCATGGCTACACCTTC | CASVSQGGRHGYTF